Presented here are 21 T cell receptor beta chains from one specimen sequenced in a study of blood T cells in healthy people across ages. Using a J-beta primer mix together with a sample-barcoded 5' primer, a second PCR was run for about 6 to 12 cycles. From the 5' RACE reads, TCRdb called clonotypes with MiXCR, one entry per CDR3 protein. Altogether fewer than 1,200,000 distinct CDR3 sequences are present, around 27% being singletons, with the ten largest covering approximately 0.7%. Another study also made use of these data, one on T cells of mothers and their children.

The sequenced sample was blood. These receptors were obtained from a girl aged 2-10 years in good health.

The table lists this clonotype with a few counts. The chain links TRBV10-2 to TRBJ2-1; D unclear. The CDR3 consists of 17 residues. Per the germline V gene, CDR1 is WSHSY and CDR2 is SAAADI. The germline V and J ends were trimmed by 6 bases and 7 bases, with 25 bases remaining between them. The CDR3 DNA follows: TGCGCCAGCAGGTTCACCCCAACAGATTCCGGAGTTAATGAGCAGTTCTTC. Translation: CASRFTPTDSGVNEQFF.

V gene TRBV28 combines with J gene TRBJ2-3; no clear D. The CDR3 sequence is 13 residues long. Germline CDR1 and CDR2: MDHEN and SYDVKM. V lost 5 bases and J lost 5, with 11 bases in between. The CDR3 sequence: CASSPETGDTQYF. The CDR3 bases are TGTGCCAGCAGTCCGGAGACGGGAGATACGCAGTATTTT.

This clonotype was observed a few times. The chain has TRBV20-1 and TRBJ2-7; 8 positions match TRBD2. Germline CDR1 is DFQATT and CDR2 is SNEGSKA (reference sequence). The CDR3 has 14 residues. V trimming: 5 bases; J trimming: 3 bases; junction bases outside the gene matches: 9. In DNA, the CDR3 is TGCAGTGCTCACGAGAGTAGCGGGGACTACGAGCAGTACTTC. This gives the protein CSAHESSGDYEQYF.

The V and J genes are TRBV6-2 or TRBV6-3 and TRBJ2-7, with D tentatively TRBD2 (5 bases). The ends were cut back, 2 bases at V and 2 bases at J, with 10 bases in the middle. The length of the CDR3 is 14 residues. Germline CDR1 is MNHEY and CDR2 is SVGEGT. In DNA form, the CDR3 reads TGTGCCAGCAGTTACGTGGGAGCCGCCTACGAGCAGTACTTC. Protein sequence: CASSYVGAAYEQYF.

A few counts support this clonotype. This sequence joins TRBV5-1 and TRBJ1-5, with D possibly matching TRBD1 (5 bases). V lost 3 bases and J 7 bases, leaving 11 bases between the germline ends. The CDR3 consists of 13 residues. Germline CDR1 SGHRS, CDR2 YFSETQ. The CDR3 region has the DNA TGCGCCAGCAGCTCCTCAGGGCCCCAGCCCCAGCATTTT. This translates into CASSSSGPQPQHF.

The chain employs TRBV7-9 and TRBJ2-7, with TRBD1 matching 9 bases. J was trimmed by 5 bases and V by 4 bases; bases with no gene match: 15. This CDR3 contains 17 residues. CDR1 and CDR2 from the germline V gene are SEHNR and FQNEAQ (reference sequence). The CDR3 sequence: CASSSTITGTGTHEQYF. CDR3 DNA: TGTGCCAGCAGCTCTACCATAACCGGGACAGGGACCCACGAGCAGTACTTC.

This clonotype came up once. This chain joins TRBV15 and TRBJ2-5; D is perhaps TRBD2 (5 bases). V was shortened by 5 bases and J by 4 bases, with 26 bases between the two germline ends. This CDR3 spans 18 amino acids. CDR1 and CDR2 (germline): LNHNV, YYDKDF (reference sequence). The CDR3 here is CATSPGGKFLQGGETQYF. The CDR3 DNA is TGTGCCACCAGCCCAGGCGGAAAATTTCTCCAAGGAGGAGAGACCCAGTACTTC.

The V and J genes are TRBV3-1 and TRBJ2-5; 7 bases agree with TRBD2. Germline CDR1 is LGHDT and CDR2 is YNNKEL (reference sequence). Unmatched junction bases numbered 6, after V lost 0 bases and J lost 5 bases. The CDR3 totals 15 residues. CDR3 DNA: TGTGCCAGCAGCCAAGATCGGCGGGAGATGGAGACCCAGTACTTC. Translated: CASSQDRREMETQYF.

This clonotype has only a few counts. The V call is TRBV4-1, the J call TRBJ2-7; 7 bases agree with TRBD1. CDR1 is MGHRA, CDR2 YSYEKL, per germline. There are 15 residues in the CDR3. V shed 4 bases and J 6 bases; nucleotides not matched to a gene: 12. Written as DNA, the CDR3 is TGCGCCAGCAGCCGACTACCGGGACAGAGATTCGAGCAGTACTTC. It yields the protein CASSRLPGQRFEQYF.

This chain uses TRBV6-5 with TRBJ1-2, with D unclear. Trimming stripped 2 bases from V and 3 bases from J, with 13 bases between. CDR3 length: 15 amino acids. Germline loops: CDR1 MNHEY, CDR2 SVGAGI. CDR3: CASSYPGPDHYGYTF. CDR3 in DNA: TGTGCCAGCAGTTACCCCGGTCCGGACCACTATGGCTACACCTTC.

This chain joins TRBV20-1 and TRBJ1-1; D gene unclear. This CDR3 is built from 15 residues. Per the germline V gene, CDR1 is DFQATT and CDR2 is SNEGSKA (reference sequence). DNA for the CDR3: TGCAGGGGTTATAACCGCTACCAACGTAGCACTGAAGCTTTCTTT. Its protein is CRGYNRYQRSTEAFF.

The J gene is TRBJ1-1, the V gene TRBV9, with a weak D call TRBD1 (6 bases). V was shortened by 6 bases and J by 4 bases, with 19 bases between the two germline ends. Germline CDR1 and CDR2: SGDLS and YYNGEE. This CDR3 has 15 amino acids. The CDR3 region is CASMDLGGGGTEAFF. In nucleotides, the CDR3 is TGTGCCAGCATGGATTTAGGGGGTGGGGGCACTGAAGCTTTCTTT.

Notes on this clonotype: One end of the junction fails to match germline, which may point to a read error. The chain carries TRBV4-2 and TRBJ2-1, with D uncertain. Looked up from germline, CDR1 is LGHNA and CDR2 is YNFKEQ. This CDR3 has 14 amino acids. Here the CDR3 DNA reads TGTGCCAGCAGCCAAGATGAACGGTGGGATGAACCCGACTTC. This gives the protein CASSQDERWDEPDF.

This chain joins TRBV28 and TRBJ2-7; 7 nucleotides align to TRBD2. The CDR3 spans 17 residues. Germline CDR1 MDHEN, CDR2 SYDVKM. Trimming at V came to 6 bases and at J to 2 bases, leaving 16 bases not matched to a gene. The CDR3 protein is CASSPASAGGRAYEQYF. The CDR3 bases are TGTGCCAGCAGCCCCGCTAGTGCTGGGGGGAGGGCCTACGAGCAGTACTTC.

The chain has TRBV4-1 and TRBJ2-7; TRBD1 is a possible D gene (6 bases). With 0 bases removed from V and 3 bases from J, the gap between germline ends came to 15 bases. The CDR3 totals 16 residues. Germline lookup yields CDR1 MGHRA and CDR2 YSYEKL. In DNA, the CDR3 is TGCGCCAGCAGCCAAGATTGGGCAGGGGATGTCTACGAGCAGTACTTC. Translation gives CASSQDWAGDVYEQYF.

The sample holds one count of this clonotype. CDR3 sequence reads: CASTFNGVEGGYTF. The CDR3 region has the DNA TGTGCCAGCACCTTTAATGGGGTTGAGGGGGGCTACACCTTC. The rearrangement uses TRBV7-3 and TRBJ1-2; tentatively, D is TRBD1 (5 bases). Germline assignment: CDR1 SGHTA and CDR2 FQGTGA. Trimming took off 7 bases at V and 8 bases at J, with 20 bases between the two ends. CDR3 length equals 14 residues.

The chain recombines TRBV29-1 with TRBJ2-7; either TRBD1 or TRBD2 may fit D (5 bases each). The CDR3 length is 14 residues. Per the germline V gene, CDR1 is SQVTM and CDR2 is ANQGSEA. The V end lost 5 bases, the J end lost 6 bases, and 20 bases lay between the germline ends. CDR3 bases: TGCAGCGTTCCAACCGGGAAGGGGAATCTCGAGCAGTACTTC. Residues: CSVPTGKGNLEQYF.

V gene TRBV29-1 combines with J gene TRBJ2-3; 7 bases match TRBD1. CDR3 length equals 16 residues. V trimming: 6 bases; J trimming: 2 bases; junction bases outside the gene matches: 14. CDR1 is SQVTM, CDR2 ANQGSEA, per germline. The CDR3, as DNA: TGCAGCGTCCCCGGGACAGATCAGATGTTCACAGATACGCAGTATTTT. Protein: CSVPGTDQMFTDTQYF.

This clonotype was observed a handful of times. The chain employs TRBV6-6 and TRBJ2-2; D not resolved. The CDR3 length is 14 residues. Germline V gives CDR1 MNHNY, CDR2 SVGAGI (reference sequence). Trimming left V 4 bases short and J 5 bases short, with 11 bases between. The CDR3 coding sequence is TGTGCCAGCAGTTCAAACGCATGGACCGGGGAGCTGTTTTTT. It specifies CASSSNAWTGELFF.

On this clonotype itself: This may stem from a read error, because a much larger clone lies one nucleotide away. The chain is built from TRBV6-6 and TRBJ2-1, with D uncertain. Germline lookup yields CDR1 MNHNY and CDR2 SVGAGI (reference sequence). This CDR3 spans 11 amino acids. Here the CDR3 reads CASGYGNEQFF. Here the CDR3 DNA reads TGTGCCAGCGGTTACGGGAATGAGCAGTTCTTC.

This clonotype was seen only once. The rearrangement joins TRBV12-3 or TRBV12-4 to TRBJ2-7, with D perhaps matching TRBD2 (5 bases). Trimming took 3 bases from V and 5 from J, leaving 14 bases between them. This CDR3 has 14 residues. The CDR3 loop is CASSLGRGLDEQYF. CDR3 DNA: TGTGCCAGCAGTTTGGGGAGAGGTCTGGACGAGCAGTACTTC.